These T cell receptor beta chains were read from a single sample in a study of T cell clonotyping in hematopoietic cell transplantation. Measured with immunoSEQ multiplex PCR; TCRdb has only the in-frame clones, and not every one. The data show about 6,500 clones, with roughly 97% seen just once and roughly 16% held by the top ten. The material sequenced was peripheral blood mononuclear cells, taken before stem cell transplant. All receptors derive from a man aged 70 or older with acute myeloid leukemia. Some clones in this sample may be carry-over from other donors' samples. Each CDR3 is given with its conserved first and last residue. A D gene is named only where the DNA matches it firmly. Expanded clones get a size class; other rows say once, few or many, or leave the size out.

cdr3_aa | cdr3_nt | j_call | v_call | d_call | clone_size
CAWSPTDSTPETQYF | TGTGCCTGGAGTCCGACGGACTCTACTCCGGAGACCCAGTACTTC | TRBJ2-5 | TRBV30 | . | few
CASSLTSGADTQYF | TGTGCCAGCAGTCTCACGAGCGGGGCAGATACGCAGTATTTT | TRBJ2-3 | TRBV2 | TRBD2 | .
CASLRAINEYEQYF | TGTGCCAGCCTCCGGGCCATCAACGAGTACGAGCAGTACTTC | TRBJ2-7 | TRBV2 | . | .
CASKSTGVATNEKLFF | TGTGCCAGTAAATCGACAGGGGTAGCAACTAATGAAAAACTGTTTTTT | TRBJ1-4 | TRBV19 | TRBD1 | .
CSVGTIQETQYF | TGCAGCGTGGGGACCATACAAGAGACCCAGTACTTC | TRBJ2-5 | TRBV29-1 | . | .
CASSNQPRIEQYF | TGTGCCAGCAGTAACCAACCTAGGATCGAGCAGTACTTC | TRBJ2-7 | TRBV6-1 | . | .
CASRRTGLVRPQHF | TGTGCCAGCAGACGGACAGGGCTCGTTCGACCCCAGCATTTT | TRBJ1-5 | TRBV28 | TRBD1 | .
CAISATSGSLETQYF | TGTGCCATCAGTGCGACTAGCGGGAGTTTGGAGACCCAGTACTTC | TRBJ2-5 | TRBV10-3 | TRBD2 | .
CASSLGSANTEAFF | TGTGCCAGCAGCTTAGGTTCCGCGAACACTGAAGCTTTCTTT | TRBJ1-1 | TRBV7-8 | . | .
CASSLDGSQVETQYF | TGCGCCAGCAGCTTGGATGGGTCCCAGGTCGAGACCCAGTACTTC | TRBJ2-5 | TRBV5-1 | . | .
CASSLYGFTDTQYF | TGCGCCAGCAGCTTATACGGTTTCACAGATACGCAGTATTTT | TRBJ2-3 | TRBV5-1 | . | .
CASTSSGSGYEQYF | TGTGCCAGCACCTCTAGCGGGAGCGGTTACGAGCAGTACTTC | TRBJ2-7 | TRBV6-1 | TRBD2 | .
CASRRGKPGQGARTEAFF | TGTGCCAGCCGGAGGGGGAAACCGGGACAGGGGGCGCGAACTGAAGCTTTCTTT | TRBJ1-1 | TRBV11-3 | TRBD1 | .
CASSSLSSYEQYF | TGTGCCAGCAGCTCCTTGAGCTCCTACGAGCAGTACTTC | TRBJ2-7 | TRBV6-5 | . | once
CASSATSTGELFF | TGTGCCAGCAGTGCCACTAGCACCGGGGAGCTGTTTTTT | TRBJ2-2 | TRBV6-4 | . | .
CASSLRTALPYGYTF | TGTGCCAGCAGCCTGAGGACCGCCCTTCCCTATGGCTACACCTTC | TRBJ1-2 | TRBV14 | . | .
CASSLGAREDIQYF | TGTGCCAGCAGCTTAGGCGCCAGGGAGGACATTCAGTACTTC | TRBJ2-4 | TRBV7-8 | . | .
CAISVQGDHGYTF | TGTGCCATCAGTGTACAGGGGGATCATGGCTACACCTTC | TRBJ1-2 | TRBV10-3 | TRBD1 | .
CASSRDTYSPLHF | TGTGCCAGCAGTCGGGACACCTATTCACCCCTCCACTTT | TRBJ1-6 | TRBV7-9 | . | .
CASSSGSYEQYF | TGTGCCAGCAGCTCAGGGTCTTACGAGCAGTACTTC | TRBJ2-7 | TRBV13 | . | once
CASSLDGAAGNTIYF | TGTGCCAGCAGCTTAGACGGGGCGGCGGGAAACACCATATATTTT | TRBJ1-3 | TRBV11-3 | . | .
CAISKGAGSKWAEAFF | TGTGCCATCAGCAAGGGGGCAGGGTCGAAGTGGGCTGAAGCTTTCTTT | TRBJ1-1 | TRBV10-3 | TRBD1 | .
CASSLEEVRANSPLHF | TGTGCCAGCAGCTTAGAGGAGGTCAGGGCTAATTCACCCCTCCACTTT | TRBJ1-6 | TRBV7-2 | . | .
CALTASLGEKLFF | TGTGCCTTAACCGCCTCCCTAGGGGAAAAACTGTTTTTT | TRBJ1-4 | TRBV30 | . | .
CASSLAAQTSPLHF | TGTGCCAGCAGCTTAGCCGCCCAGACCTCACCCCTCCACTTT | TRBJ1-6 | TRBV11-2 | . | .
CARDGQGRGYGYTF | TGTGCCAGAGACGGACAGGGGAGAGGATATGGCTACACCTTC | TRBJ1-2 | TRBV2 | TRBD1 | .
CASRRLAGGPDEQFF | TGTGCCAGCAGGCGACTAGCGGGGGGGCCGGATGAGCAGTTCTTC | TRBJ2-1 | TRBV2 | TRBD2 | .
CASSPGQGLSYEQYF | TGTGCCAGCAGCCCGGGACAGGGGCTGTCCTACGAGCAGTACTTC | TRBJ2-7 | TRBV7-7 | TRBD1 | .
CASSLAMASEQYF | TGTGCCAGCAGCTTAGCTATGGCCAGCGAGCAGTACTTC | TRBJ2-7 | TRBV11-3 | . | .
CASSRMDLSWDYGYTF | TGTGCCAGCTCACGGATGGACCTCTCTTGGGACTATGGCTACACCTTC | TRBJ1-2 | TRBV18 | . | .
CASFRSTAEAFF | TGTGCCTCATTCCGATCGACGGCTGAAGCTTTCTTT | TRBJ1-1 | TRBV19 | . | .
CASSRQGAGYGYTF | TGTGCCAGCAGCCGACAGGGGGCAGGCTATGGCTACACCTTC | TRBJ1-2 | TRBV2 | TRBD1 | .
CASSTRTGEDEKLFF | TGTGCCAGCAGTACTAGGACAGGGGAGGACGAAAAACTGTTTTTT | TRBJ1-4 | TRBV28 | TRBD1 | .
CASSIVWNTEAFF | TGTGCCAGTAGTATAGTGTGGAACACTGAAGCTTTCTTT | TRBJ1-1 | TRBV19 | . | .
CASSTGSAPEAFF | TGTGCCAGTAGTACAGGAAGCGCGCCAGAAGCTTTCTTT | TRBJ1-1 | TRBV19 | . | .
CASSWGNSNQPQHF | TGTGCCAGCAGTTGGGGAAATAGCAATCAGCCCCAGCATTTT | TRBJ1-5 | TRBV6-5 | . | .
CASRTGTGVTNEKLFF | TGTGCCAGCAGGACCGGGACAGGGGTAACTAATGAAAAACTGTTTTTT | TRBJ1-4 | TRBV28 | TRBD1 | .
CASSGGARGYTF | TGCGCCAGCAGCGGGGGGGCGCGAGGCTACACCTTC | TRBJ1-2 | TRBV5-1 | . | .
CASREDLNIQYF | TGTGCCAGCAGAGAGGACCTGAACATTCAGTACTTC | TRBJ2-4 | TRBV28 | . | .
CASSLDGQATFGEKLFF | TGTGCCAGCAGCTTAGATGGACAGGCCACCTTCGGTGAAAAACTGTTTTTT | TRBJ1-4 | TRBV7-2 | TRBD1 | .
CASSPNPGTEAFF | TGTGCCAGCAGTCCTAACCCGGGAACTGAAGCTTTCTTT | TRBJ1-1 | TRBV25-1 | . | .
CASSPTDLYEQYF | TGTGCCAGCAGCCCCACAGACCTCTACGAGCAGTACTTC | TRBJ2-7 | TRBV7-6 | . | .
CASSSGQGRVYEQYF | TGTGCCAGCAGCTCCGGACAGGGTCGGGTCTACGAGCAGTACTTC | TRBJ2-7 | TRBV7-8 | TRBD1 | .
CASSFLTSTDTQYF | TGTGCCAGCTCTTTCTTAACTAGCACAGATACGCAGTATTTT | TRBJ2-3 | TRBV7-7 | . | .
CSARTGGDTEAFF | TGCAGCGCCAGGACAGGGGGGGACACTGAAGCTTTCTTT | TRBJ1-1 | TRBV29-1 | TRBD1 | .
CASSQDAGGRIDQPQHF | TGCGCCAGCAGCCAAGATGCCGGGGGCAGGATAGATCAGCCCCAGCATTTT | TRBJ1-5 | TRBV4-1 | . | .
CASRIQGETEAFF | TGTGCCAGCAGGATACAGGGGGAGACTGAAGCTTTCTTT | TRBJ1-1 | TRBV25-1 | TRBD1 | .
CASSFLDRGETGELFF | TGTGCCAGCAGCTTTCTCGACAGGGGCGAAACCGGGGAGCTGTTTTTT | TRBJ2-2 | TRBV7-9 | TRBD1 | .
CASSLGEGTEAFF | TGTGCCAGCAGCTTAGGAGAGGGGACTGAAGCTTTCTTT | TRBJ1-1 | TRBV11-3 | . | .
CASSQVRDYSYEQYF | TGCGCCAGCAGCCAAGTACGCGACTACAGCTACGAGCAGTACTTC | TRBJ2-7 | TRBV4-3 | . | .
CASSRDRGGGYTF | TGTGCCAGCAGCCGGGACAGGGGGGGAGGCTACACCTTC | TRBJ1-2 | TRBV6-5 | TRBD1 | .
CASSEGQGFGNQPQHF | TGCGCCAGCAGCGAAGGACAGGGGTTTGGCAATCAGCCCCAGCATTTT | TRBJ1-5 | TRBV5-1 | TRBD1 | .
CASSLGPPGHGYTF | TGTGCCAGCAGCTTAGGTCCGCCAGGGCATGGCTACACCTTC | TRBJ1-2 | TRBV7-8 | . | .
CASRERRNTEAFF | TGTGCCAGCAGAGAGAGGAGGAACACTGAAGCTTTCTTT | TRBJ1-1 | TRBV27 | . | once
CASSEGNGYTF | TGTGCCAGCAGTGAGGGGAATGGCTACACCTTC | TRBJ1-2 | TRBV28 | . | .
CASSRYGRGPYNEQFF | TGTGCCAGTAGTCGGTACGGGAGGGGCCCTTACAATGAGCAGTTCTTC | TRBJ2-1 | TRBV19 | TRBD2 | .
CASSPQGVHSGNTIYF | TGCGCCAGCAGCCCGCAGGGAGTACACTCTGGAAACACCATATATTTT | TRBJ1-3 | TRBV5-1 | . | .
CASSLIDRLAETQYF | TGTGCCAGCAGTTTAATTGACAGACTGGCAGAGACCCAGTACTTC | TRBJ2-5 | TRBV28 | . | once
CASSEDRASYYGYTF | TGTGCCAGCAGTGAAGACAGGGCCTCTTACTATGGCTACACCTTC | TRBJ1-2 | TRBV2 | . | .
CASSQGASGSSDEQFF | TGCGCCAGCAGCCAAGGGGCTAGCGGGAGTTCGGATGAGCAGTTCTTC | TRBJ2-1 | TRBV4-3 | TRBD2 | .